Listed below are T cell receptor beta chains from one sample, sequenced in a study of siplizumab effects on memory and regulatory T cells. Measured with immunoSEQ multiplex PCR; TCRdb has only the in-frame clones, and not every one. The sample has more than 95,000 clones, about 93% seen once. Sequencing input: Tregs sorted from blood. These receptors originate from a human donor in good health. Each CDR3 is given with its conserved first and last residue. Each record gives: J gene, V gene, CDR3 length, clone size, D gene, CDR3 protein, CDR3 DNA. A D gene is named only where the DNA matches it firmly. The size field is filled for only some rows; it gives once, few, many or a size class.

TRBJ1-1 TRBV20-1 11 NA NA CSARQGVEAFF TGCAGTGCTAGGCAAGGAGTGGAAGCTTTCTTT
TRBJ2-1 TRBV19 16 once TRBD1 CASRRNLGQGADEQFF TGTGCCAGTAGGCGGAATTTGGGACAGGGGGCGGATGAGCAGTTCTTC
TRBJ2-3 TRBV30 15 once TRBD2 CAWRRRGGIADTQYF TGTGCCTGGAGAAGGCGGGGGGGAATCGCAGATACGCAGTATTTT
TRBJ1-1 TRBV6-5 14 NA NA CASSWTAMNTEAFF TGTGCCAGCAGCTGGACGGCCATGAACACTGAAGCTTTCTTT
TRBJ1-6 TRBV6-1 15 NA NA CASSVDRRYNSPLHF TGTGCCAGCAGTGTGGATAGGCGTTATAATTCACCCCTCCACTTT
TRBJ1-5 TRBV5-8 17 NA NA CASSLLLGSRDNQPQHF TGTGCCAGCAGCTTATTGTTGGGGTCTCGGGACAATCAGCCCCAGCATTTT
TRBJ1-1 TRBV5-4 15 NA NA CASSSGGRVTTEAFF TGTGCCAGCAGCTCGGGGGGCAGGGTAACTACTGAAGCTTTCTTT
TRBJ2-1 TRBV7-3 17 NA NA CASSRGAGRSSYNEQFF TGTGCCAGCAGCCGGGGGGCTGGCAGAAGCTCCTACAATGAGCAGTTCTTC
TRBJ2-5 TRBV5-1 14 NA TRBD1 CASSSAGGGETQYF TGCGCCAGCAGCTCCGCAGGGGGCGGCGAGACCCAGTACTTC
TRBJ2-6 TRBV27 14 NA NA CASRGYSGANVLTF TGTGCCAGCAGGGGGTACTCTGGGGCCAACGTCCTGACTTTC
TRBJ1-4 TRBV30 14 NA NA CAWSWGMTNEKLFF TGTGCCTGGAGTTGGGGGATGACTAATGAAAAACTGTTTTTT
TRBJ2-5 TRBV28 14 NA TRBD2 CASSLRRGLGTQYF TGTGCCAGCAGTTTAAGGAGGGGACTAGGGACCCAGTACTTC
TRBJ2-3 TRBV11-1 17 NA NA CASSSSWAGAFSNTQYF TGTGCCAGCAGCTCCTCGTGGGCGGGGGCCTTCTCGAATACGCAGTATTTT
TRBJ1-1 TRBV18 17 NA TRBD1 CASSPLSGGPVWTEAFF TGTGCCAGCTCACCACTATCAGGGGGGCCTGTTTGGACTGAAGCTTTCTTT
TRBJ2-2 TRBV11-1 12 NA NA CASSLRGGELFF TGTGCCAGCAGCTTAAGGGGTGGGGAGCTGTTTTTT
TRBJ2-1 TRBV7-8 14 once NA CASSLLGAYNEQFF TGTGCCAGCAGCTTACTAGGAGCCTACAATGAGCAGTTCTTC
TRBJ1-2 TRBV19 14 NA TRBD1 CASSIQRTGIGYTF TGTGCCAGTAGTATACAAAGGACAGGCATTGGCTACACCTTC
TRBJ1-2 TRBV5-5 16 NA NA CASSLAVTSMSMGYTF TGTGCCAGCAGCTTGGCGGTCACATCTATGTCAATGGGCTACACCTTC
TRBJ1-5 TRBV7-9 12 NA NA CASSSGFQPQHF TGTGCCAGCAGCTCGGGATTTCAGCCCCAGCATTTT
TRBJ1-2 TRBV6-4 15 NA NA CASRAASSRGYGYTF TGTGCCAGCAGAGCAGCCTCCTCACGCGGCTATGGCTACACCTTC
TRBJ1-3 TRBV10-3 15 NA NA CAIKGNLSSGNTIYF TGTGCCATCAAAGGAAATTTGAGCTCTGGAAACACCATATATTTT
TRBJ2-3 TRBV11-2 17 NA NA CASSSYRGGTATDTQYF TGTGCCAGCAGCTCCTACAGGGGAGGGACGGCCACAGATACGCAGTATTTT
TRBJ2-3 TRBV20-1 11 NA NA CSARITDTQYF TGCAGTGCGAGAATCACAGATACGCAGTATTTT